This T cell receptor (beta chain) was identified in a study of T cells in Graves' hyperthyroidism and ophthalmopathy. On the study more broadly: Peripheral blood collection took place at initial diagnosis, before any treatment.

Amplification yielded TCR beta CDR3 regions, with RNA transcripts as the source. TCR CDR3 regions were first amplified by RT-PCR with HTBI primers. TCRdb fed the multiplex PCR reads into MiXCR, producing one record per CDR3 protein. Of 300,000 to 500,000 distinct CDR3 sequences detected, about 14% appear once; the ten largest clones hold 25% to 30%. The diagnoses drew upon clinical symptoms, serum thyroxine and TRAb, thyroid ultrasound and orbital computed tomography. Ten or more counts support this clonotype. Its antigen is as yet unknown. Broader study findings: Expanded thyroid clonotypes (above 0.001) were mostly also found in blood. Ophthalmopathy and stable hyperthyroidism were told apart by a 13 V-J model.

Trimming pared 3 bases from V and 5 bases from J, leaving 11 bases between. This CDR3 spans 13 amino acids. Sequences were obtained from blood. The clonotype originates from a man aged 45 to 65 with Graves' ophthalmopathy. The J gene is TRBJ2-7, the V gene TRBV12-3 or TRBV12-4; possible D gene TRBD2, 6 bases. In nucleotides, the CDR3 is TGTGCCAGCAGTTTTGCGGGATCCCACGAGCAGTACTTC. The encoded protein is CASSFAGSHEQYF.